The following is a T cell receptor beta chain sequence with its context. Its antigen remains unidentified. Next came a second PCR, run for about 7 to 12 cycles, which used a sample-barcoded 5' primer along with a J-beta primer mix. With 12 random nucleotides, a template-switch adaptor tagged each individual cDNA molecule. Each of the samples gave a minimum of 3 million paired-end reads that contained CDR3. TCRdb called the 5' RACE reads again in MiXCR, with one record for every CDR3 protein. Of 1.5 million to 2 million distinct CDR3 sequences in the sample, under 30% are singletons; the top ten hold roughly 8%. This entry comes from a study of blood T cells in healthy people across ages. Points from the study as a whole: Naive T cell percentage showed a strong correlation with the diversity of TCR beta. Older age coincided with a roughly linear decline in TCR beta diversity per million T cells.

Per the germline V gene, CDR1 is LNHDA and CDR2 is SQIVND (reference sequence). V was trimmed by 6 bases and J by 7 bases, leaving 12 bases between them. This CDR3 is 12 amino acids long. The source of this sequence is a woman aged 25 to 39 in good health. The sample was blood. The chain employs TRBV19 and TRBJ1-1; D possibly corresponds to TRBD1 (6 bases). The CDR3 protein is CASREGGDEAFF. CDR3 nucleotide sequence: TGTGCCAGTAGAGAAGGGGGTGATGAAGCTTTCTTT.